This entry features one T cell receptor beta chain sequence. Its target is not known. Investigators excluded patients with uncontrolled infection, other autoimmune disease, pregnancy or lactation. The blood sample predates any ophthalmopathy symptoms, coming from first hyperthyroidism diagnosis. A 10 ml volume of fresh peripheral blood provided the PBMCs. What was amplified from RNA transcripts were TCR beta CDR3 regions. Initially, a first-round RT-PCR of the TCR CDR3 employed the HTBI primer set. TCRdb re-analysed the multiplex PCR reads in MiXCR, keeping a single row per CDR3 protein. The top ten clones hold 22% of a sample with roughly 170,000 distinct CDR3 sequences, just under 9.5% of them seen once. This entry is derived from a study of T cells in Graves' hyperthyroidism and ophthalmopathy. Study observations and caveats: In the blood, most expanded thyroid clonotypes above 0.001 appeared as well.

The sample consisted of blood. The TCR sequence derives from a woman younger than 30 with Graves' hyperthyroidism that later progressed to Graves' ophthalmopathy.

The CDR3 nucleotides are TGTGCCACCAGCAGTTTCTCGAGGGCCGCCGGGGAGCTGTTTTTT. It yields the protein CATSSFSRAAGELFF. The rearrangement uses TRBV15 and TRBJ2-2; perhaps TRBD2 as D (5 bases). V lost 3 bases and J 6 bases, leaving 14 bases between the germline ends. The CDR3 is made up of 15 amino acids. CDR1 is LNHNV, CDR2 YYDKDF, per germline (reference sequence).